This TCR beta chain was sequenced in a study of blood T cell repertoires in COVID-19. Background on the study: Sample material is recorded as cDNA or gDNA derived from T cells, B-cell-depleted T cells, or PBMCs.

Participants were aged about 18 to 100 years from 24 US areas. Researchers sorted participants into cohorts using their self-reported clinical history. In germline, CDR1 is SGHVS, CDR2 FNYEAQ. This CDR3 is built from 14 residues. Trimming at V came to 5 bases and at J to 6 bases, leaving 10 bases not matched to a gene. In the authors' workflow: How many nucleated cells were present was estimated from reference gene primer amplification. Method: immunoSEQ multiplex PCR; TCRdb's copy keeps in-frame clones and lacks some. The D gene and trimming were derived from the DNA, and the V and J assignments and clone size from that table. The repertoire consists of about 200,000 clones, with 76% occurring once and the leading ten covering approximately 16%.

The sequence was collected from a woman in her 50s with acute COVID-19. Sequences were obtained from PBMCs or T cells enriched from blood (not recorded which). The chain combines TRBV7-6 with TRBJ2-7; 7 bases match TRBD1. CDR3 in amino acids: CASSPTGTGGEQYV. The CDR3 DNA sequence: TGTGCCAGCAGCCCGACAGGGACGGGCGGCGAGCAGTACGTC.